This TCR beta chain was observed in a study of blood T cell repertoires in COVID-19. Overall study: Both acute and convalescent COVID-19 samples were obtained from the United States, Italy and Spain. From T cells, B-cell-depleted T cells, or PBMCs came the material, which was cDNA or gDNA.

In the authors' methods: Estimates of nucleated cell counts were drawn from the amplification of reference gene primers. Generated by immunoSEQ multiplex PCR, the TCRdb table keeps only in-frame clones and is missing some. V, J and clone size reflect that table, while D and trimming were determined from the DNA. The sample has about 180,000 clones, around 77% seen once. This TCR was sampled from a man between 65 and 85 years old with active or convalescent COVID-19. Sequencing used peripheral blood.

The CDR3 region has the DNA TGCAGCGTCTCGACTGCAGGGTTTGTTCGAGAGACCCAGTACTTC. Translated: CSVSTAGFVRETQYF. This chain links TRBV29-1 with TRBJ2-5; tentatively, D is TRBD1 (5 bases). V lost 6 bases and J 4 bases, leaving 21 bases between the germline ends. The V gene's germline CDR1 is SQVTM and CDR2 ANQGSEA. This CDR3 contains 15 residues.